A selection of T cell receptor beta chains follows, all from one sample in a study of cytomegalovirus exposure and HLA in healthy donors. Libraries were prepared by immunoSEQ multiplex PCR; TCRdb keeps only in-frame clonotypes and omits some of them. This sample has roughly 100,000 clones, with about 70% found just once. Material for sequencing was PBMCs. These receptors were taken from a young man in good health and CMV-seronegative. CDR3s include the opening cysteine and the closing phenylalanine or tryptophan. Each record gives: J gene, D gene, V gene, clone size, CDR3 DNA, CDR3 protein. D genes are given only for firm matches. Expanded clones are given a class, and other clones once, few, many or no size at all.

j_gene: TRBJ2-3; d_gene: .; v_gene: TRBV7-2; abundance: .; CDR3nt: TGTGCCAGCAGCGCCCACTCTAGAAGGGATACGCAGTATTTT; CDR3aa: CASSAHSRRDTQYF
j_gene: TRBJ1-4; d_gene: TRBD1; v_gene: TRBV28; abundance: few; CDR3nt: TGTGCCAGCAGTCCCAAGGGGACAGGTATTAATGAAAAACTGTTTTTT; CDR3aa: CASSPKGTGINEKLFF
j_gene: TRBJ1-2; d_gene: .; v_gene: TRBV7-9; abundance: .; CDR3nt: TGTGCCAGCAGCTTCGGGTCCTATGGCTACACCTTC; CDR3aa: CASSFGSYGYTF
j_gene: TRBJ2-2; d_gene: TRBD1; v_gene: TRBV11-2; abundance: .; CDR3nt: TGTGCCAGCAGCTCGACAGGGAAGGGAGACACCGGGGAGCTGTTTTTT; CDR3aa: CASSSTGKGDTGELFF
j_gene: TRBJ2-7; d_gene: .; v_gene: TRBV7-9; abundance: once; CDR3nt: TGTTCCGGCAGCTCCCCCGGCGCGGGGAAGAGTGACGAGCAGTACTTC; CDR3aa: CSGSSPGAGKSDEQYF
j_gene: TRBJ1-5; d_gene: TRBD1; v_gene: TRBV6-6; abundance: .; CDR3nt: TGTGCCAGCAGTGCAGACAGGGCAGGCAATCAGCCCCAGCATTTT; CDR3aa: CASSADRAGNQPQHF
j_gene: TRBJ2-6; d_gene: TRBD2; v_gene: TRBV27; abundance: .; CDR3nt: TGTGCCAGCAGTACCCAGGGAGCGGGGGGCTCTGGGGCCAACGTCCTGACTTTC; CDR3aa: CASSTQGAGGSGANVLTF
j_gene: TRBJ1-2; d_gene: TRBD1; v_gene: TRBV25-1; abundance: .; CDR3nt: TGTGCCAGCAGTAGCTGGGACAGGGTCCATGGCTACACCTTC; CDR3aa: CASSSWDRVHGYTF
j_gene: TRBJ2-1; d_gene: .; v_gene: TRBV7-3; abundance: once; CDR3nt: TGTGCCAGCAGCTTAAGGGCAGGGTGGATGAATGAGCAGTTCTTC; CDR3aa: CASSLRAGWMNEQFF
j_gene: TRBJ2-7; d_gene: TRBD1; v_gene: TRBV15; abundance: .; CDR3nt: TGTGCCACCAGCAGTCCGGGACAGGGAGACTACGAGCAGTACTTC; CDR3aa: CATSSPGQGDYEQYF
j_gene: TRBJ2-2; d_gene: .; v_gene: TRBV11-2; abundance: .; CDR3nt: TGTGCCAGCAGTGCCCCCCAAGAGGGTCACGGGGAGCTGTTTTTT; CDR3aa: CASSAPQEGHGELFF
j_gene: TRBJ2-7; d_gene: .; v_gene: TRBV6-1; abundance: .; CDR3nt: TGTGCCAGCAGTGCACGCTATTACGAGCAGTACTTC; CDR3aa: CASSARYYEQYF
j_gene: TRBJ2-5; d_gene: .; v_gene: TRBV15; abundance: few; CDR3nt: TGTGCCACCAGCAGAGATCTTCGCGGGGACTTCGGAGAGACCCAGTACTTC; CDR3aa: CATSRDLRGDFGETQYF
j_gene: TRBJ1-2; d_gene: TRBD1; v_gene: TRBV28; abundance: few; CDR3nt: TGTGCCAGCAGTTCCCCCCTCGGGACAGGGGGCAACTATGGCTACACCTTC; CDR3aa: CASSSPLGTGGNYGYTF
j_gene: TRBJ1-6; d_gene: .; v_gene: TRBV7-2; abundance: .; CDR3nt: TGTGCCAGCAGCCCCAGACAGAATTCACCCCTCCACTTT; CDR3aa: CASSPRQNSPLHF
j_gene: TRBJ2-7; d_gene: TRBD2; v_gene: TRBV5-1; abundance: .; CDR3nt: TGCGCCAGCAGCTTGTCCCCGGGACTAGCCAGCGAGCAGTACTTC; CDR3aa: CASSLSPGLASEQYF
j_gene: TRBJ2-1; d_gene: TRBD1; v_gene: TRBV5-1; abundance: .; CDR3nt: TGCGCCAGCAGCCGGACAGGGGACTACAATGAGCAGTTCTTC; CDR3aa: CASSRTGDYNEQFF
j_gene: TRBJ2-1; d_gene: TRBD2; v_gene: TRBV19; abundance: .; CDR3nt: TGTGCCAGTAGTAGACCGGGACTAGCTGTAAATGAGCAGTTCTTC; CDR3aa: CASSRPGLAVNEQFF
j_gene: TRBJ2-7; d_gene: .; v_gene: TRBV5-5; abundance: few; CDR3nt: TGTGCCAGCAGCTTAACTCCCCTGAGCTCCTACGAGCAGTACTTC; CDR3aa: CASSLTPLSSYEQYF
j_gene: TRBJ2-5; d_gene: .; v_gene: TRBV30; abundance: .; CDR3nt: TGTGCCTGGAGCCAAGGGGTTGGTCAAGAGACCCAGTACTTC; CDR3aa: CAWSQGVGQETQYF
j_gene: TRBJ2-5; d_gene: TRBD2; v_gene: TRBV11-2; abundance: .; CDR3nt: TGTGCCAGCAGTCCCCGGGGGGGAGAGACCCAGTACTTC; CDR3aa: CASSPRGGETQYF
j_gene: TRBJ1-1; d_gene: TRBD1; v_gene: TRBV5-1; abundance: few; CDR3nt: TGCGCCAGCAGCTTGGAATCAGGGGGCACTGAAGCTTTCTTT; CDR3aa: CASSLESGGTEAFF
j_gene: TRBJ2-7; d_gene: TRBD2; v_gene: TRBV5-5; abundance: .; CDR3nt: TGTGCCAGCACCGGCCGGGGGGTCTACGAGCAGTACTTC; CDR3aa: CASTGRGVYEQYF
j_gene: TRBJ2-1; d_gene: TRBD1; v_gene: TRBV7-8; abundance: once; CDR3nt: TGTGCCAGCAGCCCCCCCGGGACAGGGATAGCCAACAATGAGCAGTTCTTC; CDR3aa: CASSPPGTGIANNEQFF
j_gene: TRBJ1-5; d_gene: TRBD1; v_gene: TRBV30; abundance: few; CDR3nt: TGTGCCTGGAGTGGGGACAGGCCTCAGCCCCAGCATTTT; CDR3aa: CAWSGDRPQPQHF
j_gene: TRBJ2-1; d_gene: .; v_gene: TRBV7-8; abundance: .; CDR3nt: TGTGCCAGCAGCTTAATCGGGTATGAGGCTACGCTCTATTACAATGAGCAGTTCTTC; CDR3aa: CASSLIGYEATLYYNEQFF
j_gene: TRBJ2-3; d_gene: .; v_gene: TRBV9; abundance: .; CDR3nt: TGTGCCAGCAGCGACCTAAGGGGAGATACGCAGTATTTT; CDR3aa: CASSDLRGDTQYF
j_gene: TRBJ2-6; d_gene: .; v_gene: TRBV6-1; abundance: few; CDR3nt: TGTGCCAGCAACCAGCAGGTAACTGGGGCCAACGTCCTGACTTTC; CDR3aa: CASNQQVTGANVLTF
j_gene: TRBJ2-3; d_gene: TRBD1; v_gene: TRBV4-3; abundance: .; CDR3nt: TGCGCCAGCAGCCAAGGGGAAGGGACAGGTCCAGATACGCAGTATTTT; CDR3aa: CASSQGEGTGPDTQYF
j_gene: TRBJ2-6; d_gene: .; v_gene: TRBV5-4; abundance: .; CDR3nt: TGTGCCAGCAGACAGGCTGGGGCCAACGTCCTGACTTTC; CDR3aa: CASRQAGANVLTF
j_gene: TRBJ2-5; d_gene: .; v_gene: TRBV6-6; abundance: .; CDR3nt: TGTGCCAGCAGATTGACACAAGAGACCCAGTACTTC; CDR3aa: CASRLTQETQYF
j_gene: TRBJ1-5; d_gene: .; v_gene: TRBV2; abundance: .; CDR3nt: TGTGCCAGCAGTGAGGAGGTTAATCAGCCCCAGCATTTT; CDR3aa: CASSEEVNQPQHF
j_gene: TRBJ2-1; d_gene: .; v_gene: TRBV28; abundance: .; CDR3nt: TGTGCCAGCAGTGGAACAGGTTTGCGCTACAATGAGCAGTTCTTC; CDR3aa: CASSGTGLRYNEQFF
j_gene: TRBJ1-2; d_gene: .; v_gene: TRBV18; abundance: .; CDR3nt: TGTGCCAGCTCACCAACAGGACGCTATGGCTACACCTTC; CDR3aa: CASSPTGRYGYTF
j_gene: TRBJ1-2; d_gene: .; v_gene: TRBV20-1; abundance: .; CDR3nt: TGCAGTGCTAGAGGGCCTTATGGCTACACCTTC; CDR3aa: CSARGPYGYTF
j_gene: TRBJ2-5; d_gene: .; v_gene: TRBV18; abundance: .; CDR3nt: TGTGCCAGCTCCTCCTTGACCGGGGAGACCCAGTACTTC; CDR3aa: CASSSLTGETQYF
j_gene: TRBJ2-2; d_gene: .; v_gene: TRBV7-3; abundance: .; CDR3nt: TGTGCCAGCAGAGCTAGCGCGAACACCGGGGAGCTGTTTTTT; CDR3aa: CASRASANTGELFF